This T cell receptor beta chain comes out of a study of cytotoxic CD8 clonotypes in ibrutinib-treated CLL. The overall study: Enrolment comprised over ten relapsed/refractory and more than 14 treatment-naive patients; 17 to 18 were IGHV unmutated. Timing of response sample collection was a median around 12 months after treatment start, with a range of 6 to 36. Regarding the study as a whole: The times at which samples were taken varied between sustained-remission and progressing patients.

Concerning this clone: What it binds is unknown.

TCRdb's copy holds only in-frame clones and misses some; the assay was immunoSEQ multiplex PCR. This sample has around 160,000 clones, with nearly 90% found just once. The TCR comes from a human donor with chronic lymphocytic leukemia. The sequences come from PBMCs, collected at disease progression, from a patient treated with ibrutinib.

The CDR3 bases are TGTGCTAGTGGTTACCAATTTACTCGGGAGCAGTACTTC. It codes for CASGYQFTREQYF. The rearrangement joins TRBV12-5 to TRBJ2-7; D is ambiguous. The ends were cut back, 4 bases at V and 7 bases at J, with 14 bases in the middle. Germline V gene data show CDR1 as LGHNT and CDR2 as FRNRAP. The CDR3 sequence is 13 residues long.